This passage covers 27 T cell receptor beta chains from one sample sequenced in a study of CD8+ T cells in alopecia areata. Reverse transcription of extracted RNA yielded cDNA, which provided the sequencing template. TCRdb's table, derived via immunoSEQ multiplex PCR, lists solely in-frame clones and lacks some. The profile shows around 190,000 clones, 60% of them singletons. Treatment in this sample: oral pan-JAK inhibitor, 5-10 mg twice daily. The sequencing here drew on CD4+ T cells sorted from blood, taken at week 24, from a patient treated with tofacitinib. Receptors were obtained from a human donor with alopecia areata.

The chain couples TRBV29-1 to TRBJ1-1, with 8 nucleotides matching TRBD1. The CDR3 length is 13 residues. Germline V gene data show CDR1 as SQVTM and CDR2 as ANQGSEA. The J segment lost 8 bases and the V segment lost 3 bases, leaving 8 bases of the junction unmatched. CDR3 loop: CSVDKSQGAEAFF. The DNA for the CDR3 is TGCAGCGTTGATAAATCCCAGGGGGCAGAAGCTTTCTTT. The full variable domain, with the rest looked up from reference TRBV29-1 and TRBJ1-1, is SAVISQKPSRDICQRGTSLTIQCQVDSQVTMMFWYRQQPGQSLTLIATANQGSEATYESGFVIDKFPISRPNLTFSTLTVSNMSPEDSSIYLCSVDKSQGAEAFFGQGTRLTVV.

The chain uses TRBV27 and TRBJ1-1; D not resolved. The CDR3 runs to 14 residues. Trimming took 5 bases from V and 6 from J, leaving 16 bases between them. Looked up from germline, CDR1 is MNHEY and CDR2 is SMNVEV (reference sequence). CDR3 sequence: CASSPRAKPPEAFF. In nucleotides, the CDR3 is TGTGCCAGCAGTCCACGGGCCAAACCCCCTGAAGCTTTCTTT.

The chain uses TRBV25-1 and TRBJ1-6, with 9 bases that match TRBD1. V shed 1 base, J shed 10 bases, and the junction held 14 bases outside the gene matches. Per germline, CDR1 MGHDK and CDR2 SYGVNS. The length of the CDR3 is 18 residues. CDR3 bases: TGTGCCAGCAGTGAATTAATGGGATCTGGGACAGGGCAGTCACCCCTCCACTTT. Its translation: CASSELMGSGTGQSPLHF.

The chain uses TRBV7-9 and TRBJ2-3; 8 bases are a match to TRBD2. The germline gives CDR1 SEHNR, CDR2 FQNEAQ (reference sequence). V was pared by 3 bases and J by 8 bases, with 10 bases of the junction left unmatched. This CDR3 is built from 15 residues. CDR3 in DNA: TGTGCCAGCAGCTTGGGACTAGGGGAACCGGGTACGCAGTATTTT. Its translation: CASSLGLGEPGTQYF.

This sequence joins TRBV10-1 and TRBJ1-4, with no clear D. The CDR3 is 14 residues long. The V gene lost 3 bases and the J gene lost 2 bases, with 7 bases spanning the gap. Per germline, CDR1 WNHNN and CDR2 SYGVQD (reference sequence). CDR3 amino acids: CASSDGATNEKLFF. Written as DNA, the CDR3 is TGCGCCAGCAGTGACGGAGCTACTAATGAAAAACTGTTTTTT.

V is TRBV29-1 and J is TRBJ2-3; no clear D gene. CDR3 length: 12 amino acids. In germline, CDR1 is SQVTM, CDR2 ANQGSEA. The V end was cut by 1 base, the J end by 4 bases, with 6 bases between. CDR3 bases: TGCAGCGTTGAAGTTTTGGCAGATACGCAGTATTTT. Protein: CSVEVLADTQYF.

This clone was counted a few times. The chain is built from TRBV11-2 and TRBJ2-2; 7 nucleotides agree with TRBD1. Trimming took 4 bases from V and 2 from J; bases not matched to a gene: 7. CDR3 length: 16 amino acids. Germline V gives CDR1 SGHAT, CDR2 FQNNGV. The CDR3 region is CASSSYRGSNTGELFF. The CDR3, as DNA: TGTGCCAGCAGCTCCTACAGGGGTTCAAACACCGGGGAGCTGTTTTTT.

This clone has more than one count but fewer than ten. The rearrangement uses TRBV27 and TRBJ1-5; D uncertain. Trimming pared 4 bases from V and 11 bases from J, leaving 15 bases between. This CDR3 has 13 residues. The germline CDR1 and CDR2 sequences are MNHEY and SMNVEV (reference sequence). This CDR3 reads CASSSLSERAQHF. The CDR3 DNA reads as TGTGCCAGCAGTTCCCTCTCAGAGAGGGCCCAGCATTTT.

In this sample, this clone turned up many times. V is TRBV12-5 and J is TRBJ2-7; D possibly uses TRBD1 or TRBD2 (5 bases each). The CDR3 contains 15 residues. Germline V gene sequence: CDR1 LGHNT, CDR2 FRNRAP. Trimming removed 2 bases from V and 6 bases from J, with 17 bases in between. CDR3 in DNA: TGTGCTAGTGGTTTGATAGTCTCCCGGGACGGCGAGCAGTACTTC. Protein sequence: CASGLIVSRDGEQYF.

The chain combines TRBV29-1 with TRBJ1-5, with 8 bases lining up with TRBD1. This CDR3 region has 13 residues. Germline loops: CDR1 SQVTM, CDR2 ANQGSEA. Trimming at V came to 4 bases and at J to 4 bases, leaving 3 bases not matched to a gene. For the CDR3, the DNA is TGCAGCGTTGTGGACAGGGCTAATCAGCCCCAGCATTTT. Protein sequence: CSVVDRANQPQHF.

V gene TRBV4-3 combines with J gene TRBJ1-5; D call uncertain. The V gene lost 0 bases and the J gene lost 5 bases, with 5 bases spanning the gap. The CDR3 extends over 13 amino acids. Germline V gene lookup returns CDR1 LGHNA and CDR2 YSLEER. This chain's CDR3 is CASSQEWDQPQHF. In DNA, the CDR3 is TGCGCCAGCAGCCAAGAATGGGATCAGCCCCAGCATTTT.

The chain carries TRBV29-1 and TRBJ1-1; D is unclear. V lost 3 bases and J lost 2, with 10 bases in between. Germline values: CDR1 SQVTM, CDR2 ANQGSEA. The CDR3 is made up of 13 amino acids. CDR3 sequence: CSVEPVLNTEAFF. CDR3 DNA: TGCAGCGTTGAGCCCGTCCTTAACACTGAAGCTTTCTTT.

The CDR3 DNA reads TGTGCCAGCAGCAATGACGGGGGGGCCCCTCTCGAGCAGTACTTC. It is translated as CASSNDGGAPLEQYF. The chain combines TRBV7-2 with TRBJ2-7; 8 nucleotides match TRBD2. Trimming took 5 bases from V and 6 from J; bases not matched to a gene: 12. The CDR3 consists of 15 residues. CDR1 and CDR2 (germline): SGHTA, FQGNSA.

CDR3 sequence reads: CAWSAGGGQPQHF. The CDR3 region has the DNA TGTGCCTGGAGTGCCGGGGGCGGTCAGCCCCAGCATTTT. The chain combines TRBV30 with TRBJ1-5, with D perhaps matching TRBD1 (6 bases). Per germline, CDR1 GTSNPN and CDR2 SVGIG (reference sequence). V lost 1 base, J lost 6 bases, and 10 bases lay in between. CDR3 length: 13 residues.

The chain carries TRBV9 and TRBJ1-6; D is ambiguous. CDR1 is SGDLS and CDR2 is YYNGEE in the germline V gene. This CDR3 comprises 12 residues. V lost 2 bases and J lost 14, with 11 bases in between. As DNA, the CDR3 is TGTGCCAGCAGCGTGTTAGACGGAGCCCTCCACTTT. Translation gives CASSVLDGALHF.

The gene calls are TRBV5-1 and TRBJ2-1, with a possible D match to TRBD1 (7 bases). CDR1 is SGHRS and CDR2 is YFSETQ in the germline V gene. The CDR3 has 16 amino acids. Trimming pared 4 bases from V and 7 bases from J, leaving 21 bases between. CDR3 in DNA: TGCGCCAGCAGCCACGGGAGTCGGACAGGACGGAATGAGCAGTTCTTC. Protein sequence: CASSHGSRTGRNEQFF.

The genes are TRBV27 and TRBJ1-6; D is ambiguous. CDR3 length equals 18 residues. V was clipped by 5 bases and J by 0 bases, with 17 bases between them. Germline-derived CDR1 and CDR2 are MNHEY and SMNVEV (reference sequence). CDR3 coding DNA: TGTGCCAGCAGTATTAAGACACACCAGAGCTCCTATAATTCACCCCTCCACTTT. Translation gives CASSIKTHQSSYNSPLHF.

CDR3 sequence (DNA): TGCGCCAGCAGCTTACATGCGGGCCTCTACAATGAGCAGTTCTTC. It encodes CASSLHAGLYNEQFF. The rearrangement joins TRBV5-1 to TRBJ2-1, with a weak D call TRBD2 (5 bases). The V gene's germline CDR1 is SGHRS and CDR2 YFSETQ. The CDR3 is 15 residues long. Trimming left V 2 bases short and J 3 bases short, with 12 bases between.

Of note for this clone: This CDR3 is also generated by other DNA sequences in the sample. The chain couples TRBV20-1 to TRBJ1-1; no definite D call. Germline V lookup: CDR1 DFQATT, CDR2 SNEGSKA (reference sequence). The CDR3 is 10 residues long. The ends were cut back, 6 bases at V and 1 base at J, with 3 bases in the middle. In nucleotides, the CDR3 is TGCAGTGCCACGAACACTGAAGCTTTCTTT. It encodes CSATNTEAFF.

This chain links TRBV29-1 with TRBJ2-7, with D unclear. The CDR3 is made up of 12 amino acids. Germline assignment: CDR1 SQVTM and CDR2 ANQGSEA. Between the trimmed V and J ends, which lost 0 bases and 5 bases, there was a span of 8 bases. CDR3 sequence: CSVEELEDEQYF. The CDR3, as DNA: TGCAGCGTTGAAGAGCTAGAGGACGAGCAGTACTTC.

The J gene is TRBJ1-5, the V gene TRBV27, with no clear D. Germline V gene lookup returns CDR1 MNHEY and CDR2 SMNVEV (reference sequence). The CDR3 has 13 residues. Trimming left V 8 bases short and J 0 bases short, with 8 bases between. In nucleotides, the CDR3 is TGTGCCAGCCGCCTTAATAGCAATCAGCCCCAGCATTTT. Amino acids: CASRLNSNQPQHF.

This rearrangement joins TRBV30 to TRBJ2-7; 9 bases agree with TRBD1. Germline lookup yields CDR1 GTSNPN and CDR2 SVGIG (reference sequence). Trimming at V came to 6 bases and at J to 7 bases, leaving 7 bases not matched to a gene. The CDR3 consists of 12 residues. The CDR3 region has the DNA TGTGCCTGTGGGACAGGGCAGCGGGAGCAGTACTTC. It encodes CACGTGQREQYF.

CDR3 DNA: TGTGCCAGTAGTATCTCAGTGAAGTTCGAAGCTTTCTTT. Its translation is CASSISVKFEAFF. This sequence joins TRBV19 and TRBJ1-1, with no clear D. V was cut by 3 bases and J by 8 bases, with 13 bases left in between. The length of the CDR3 is 13 residues. Germline V lookup: CDR1 LNHDA, CDR2 SQIVND (reference sequence). Based on the CDR3 plus reference TRBV19 and TRBJ1-1, the full variable domain is DGGITQSPKYLFRKEGQNVTLSCEQNLNHDAMYWYRQDPGQGLRLIYYSQIVNDFQKGDIAEGYSVSREKKESFPLTVTSAQKNPTAFYLCASSISVKFEAFFGQGTRLTVV.

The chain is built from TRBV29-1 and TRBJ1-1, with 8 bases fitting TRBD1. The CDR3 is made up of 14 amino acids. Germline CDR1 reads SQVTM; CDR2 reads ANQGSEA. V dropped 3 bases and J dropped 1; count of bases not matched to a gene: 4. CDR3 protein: CSVDDRGKNTEAFF. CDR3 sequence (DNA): TGCAGCGTTGACGACAGGGGAAAGAACACTGAAGCTTTCTTT.

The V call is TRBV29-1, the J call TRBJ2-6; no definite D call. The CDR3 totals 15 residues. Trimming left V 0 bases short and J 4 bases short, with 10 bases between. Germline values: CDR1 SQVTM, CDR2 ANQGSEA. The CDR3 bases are TGCAGCGTTGAAGATCTGGGTTCCGGGGCCAACGTCCTGACTTTC. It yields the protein CSVEDLGSGANVLTF.

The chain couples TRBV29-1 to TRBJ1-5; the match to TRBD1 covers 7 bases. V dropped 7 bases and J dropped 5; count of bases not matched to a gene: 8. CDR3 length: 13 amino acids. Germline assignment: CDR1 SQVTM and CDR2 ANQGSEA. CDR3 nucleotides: TGCAGCGCCAAACAGGGGTCGGATCAGCCCCAGCATTTT. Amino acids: CSAKQGSDQPQHF.

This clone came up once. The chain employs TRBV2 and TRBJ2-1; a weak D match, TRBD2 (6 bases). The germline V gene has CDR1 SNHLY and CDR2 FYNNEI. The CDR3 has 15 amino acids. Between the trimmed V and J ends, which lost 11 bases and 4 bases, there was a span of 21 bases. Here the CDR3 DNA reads TGTGCCGTTGGACCGGGACTCCAACGTTACAATGAGCAGTTCTTC. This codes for CAVGPGLQRYNEQFF.